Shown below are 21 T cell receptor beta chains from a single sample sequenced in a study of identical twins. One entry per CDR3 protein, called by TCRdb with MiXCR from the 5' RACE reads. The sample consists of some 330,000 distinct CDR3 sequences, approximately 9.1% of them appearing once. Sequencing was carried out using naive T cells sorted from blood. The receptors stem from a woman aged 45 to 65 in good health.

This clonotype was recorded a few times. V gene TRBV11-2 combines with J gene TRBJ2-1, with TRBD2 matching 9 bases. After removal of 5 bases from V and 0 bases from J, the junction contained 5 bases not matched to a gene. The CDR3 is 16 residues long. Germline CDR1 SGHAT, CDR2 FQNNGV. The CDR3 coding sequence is TGTGCCAGCAGCACTGATAGCGGGAGCTCCTACAATGAGCAGTTCTTC. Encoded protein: CASSTDSGSSYNEQFF.

CDR3 sequence (DNA): TGTGCCAGCAGCTTATATGGTGGGGGGAATTCACCCCTCCACTTT. Encoded protein: CASSLYGGGNSPLHF. This chain uses TRBV7-3 with TRBJ1-6, with a possible D match to TRBD1 (5 bases). Trimming removed 2 bases from V and 7 bases from J, with 12 bases in between. The germline V gene has CDR1 SGHTA and CDR2 FQGTGA. The CDR3 is 15 amino acids. Using reference TRBV7-3 and TRBJ1-6 for the parts outside the CDR3, the full variable domain is GAGVSQTPSNKVTEKGKYVELRCDPISGHTALYWYRQSLGQGPEFLIYFQGTGAADDSGLPNDRFFAVRPEGSVSTLKIQRTERGDSAVYLCASSLYGGGNSPLHFGNGTRLTVT.

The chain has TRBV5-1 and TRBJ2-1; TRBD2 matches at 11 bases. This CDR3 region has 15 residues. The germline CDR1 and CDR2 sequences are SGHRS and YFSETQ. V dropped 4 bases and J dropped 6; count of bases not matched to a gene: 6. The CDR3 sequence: CASSPTSGNINEQFF. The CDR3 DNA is TGCGCCAGCAGCCCGACTAGCGGGAATATCAATGAGCAGTTCTTC.

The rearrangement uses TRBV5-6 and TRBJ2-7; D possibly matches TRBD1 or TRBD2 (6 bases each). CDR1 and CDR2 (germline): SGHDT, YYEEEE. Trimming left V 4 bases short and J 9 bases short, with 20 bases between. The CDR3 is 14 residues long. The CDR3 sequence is CASSEPTNGGRQYV. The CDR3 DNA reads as TGTGCCAGCAGCGAACCCACCAATGGGGGGCGGCAGTACGTC.

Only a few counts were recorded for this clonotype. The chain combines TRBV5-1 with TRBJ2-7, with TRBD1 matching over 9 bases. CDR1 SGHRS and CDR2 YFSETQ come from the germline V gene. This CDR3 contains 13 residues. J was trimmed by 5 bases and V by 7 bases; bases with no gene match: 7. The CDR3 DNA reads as TGCGCCAGCCACTACAGGGGGCAGAACGAGCAGTACGTC. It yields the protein CASHYRGQNEQYV.

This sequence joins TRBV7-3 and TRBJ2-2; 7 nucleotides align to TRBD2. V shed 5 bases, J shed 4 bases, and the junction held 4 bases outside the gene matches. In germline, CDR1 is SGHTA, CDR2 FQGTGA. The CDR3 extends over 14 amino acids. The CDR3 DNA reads TGTGCCAGCAGCCCCGGGGAGGGCACCGGGGAGCTGTTTTTT. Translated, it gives CASSPGEGTGELFF.

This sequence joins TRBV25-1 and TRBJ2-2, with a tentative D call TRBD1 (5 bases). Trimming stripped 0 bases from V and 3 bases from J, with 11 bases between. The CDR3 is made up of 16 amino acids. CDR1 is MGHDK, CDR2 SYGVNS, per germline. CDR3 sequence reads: CASSEYRAAYTGELFF. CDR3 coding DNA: TGTGCCAGCAGTGAATACAGGGCGGCGTACACCGGGGAGCTGTTTTTT.

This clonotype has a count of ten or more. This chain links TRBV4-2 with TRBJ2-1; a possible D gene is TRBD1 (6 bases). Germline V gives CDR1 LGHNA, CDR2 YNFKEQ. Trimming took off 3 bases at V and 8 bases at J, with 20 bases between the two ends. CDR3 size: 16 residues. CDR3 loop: CASSQVGQPKDDEQFF. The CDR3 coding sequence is TGTGCCAGCAGCCAGGTCGGACAGCCAAAGGACGATGAGCAGTTCTTC.

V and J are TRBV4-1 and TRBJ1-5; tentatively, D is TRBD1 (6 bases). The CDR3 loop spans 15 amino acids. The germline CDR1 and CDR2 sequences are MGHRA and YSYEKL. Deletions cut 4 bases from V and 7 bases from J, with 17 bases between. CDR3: CASSPYIQGRQPQHF. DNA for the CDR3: TGCGCCAGCAGCCCGTATATACAGGGCAGGCAGCCCCAGCATTTT.

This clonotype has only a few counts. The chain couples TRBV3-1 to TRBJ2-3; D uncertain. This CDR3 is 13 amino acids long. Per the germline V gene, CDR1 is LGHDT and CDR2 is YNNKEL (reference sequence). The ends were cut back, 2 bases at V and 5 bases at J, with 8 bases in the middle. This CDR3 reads CASSQRDQDTQYF. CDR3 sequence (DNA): TGTGCCAGCAGCCAACGAGACCAAGATACGCAGTATTTT.

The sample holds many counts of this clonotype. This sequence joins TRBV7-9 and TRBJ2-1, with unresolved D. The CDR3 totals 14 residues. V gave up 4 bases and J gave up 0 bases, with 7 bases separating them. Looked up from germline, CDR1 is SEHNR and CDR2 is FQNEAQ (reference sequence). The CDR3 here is CASSSSSSYNEQFF. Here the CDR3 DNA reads TGTGCCAGCAGCTCCTCCAGCTCCTACAATGAGCAGTTCTTC. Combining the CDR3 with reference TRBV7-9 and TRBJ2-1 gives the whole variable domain DTGVSQNPRHKITKRGQNVTFRCDPISEHNRLYWYRQTLGQGPEFLTYFQNEAQLEKSRLLSDRFSAERPKGSFSTLEIQRTEQGDSAMYLCASSSSSSYNEQFFGPGTRLTVL.

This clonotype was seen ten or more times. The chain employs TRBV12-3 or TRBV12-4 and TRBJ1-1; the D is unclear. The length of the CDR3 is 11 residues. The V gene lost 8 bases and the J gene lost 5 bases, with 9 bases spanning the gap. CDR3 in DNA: TGTGCCAGCCGAGTTTTAACTGAAGCTTTCTTT. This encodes CASRVLTEAFF.

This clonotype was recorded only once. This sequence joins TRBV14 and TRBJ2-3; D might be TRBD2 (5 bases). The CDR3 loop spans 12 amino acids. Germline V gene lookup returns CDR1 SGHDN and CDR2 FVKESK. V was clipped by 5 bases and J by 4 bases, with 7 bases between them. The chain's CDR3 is CASSGGPDTQYF. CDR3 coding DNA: TGTGCCAGCAGCGGAGGACCAGATACGCAGTATTTT.

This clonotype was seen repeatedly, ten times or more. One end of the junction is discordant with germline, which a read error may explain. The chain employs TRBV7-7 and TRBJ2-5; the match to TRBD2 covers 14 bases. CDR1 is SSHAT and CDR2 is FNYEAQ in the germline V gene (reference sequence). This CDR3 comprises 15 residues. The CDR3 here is CASSPRTSGRETQYF. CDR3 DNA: TGTGCTAGCAGCCCACGGACTAGCGGGAGGGAGACCCAGTACTTC.

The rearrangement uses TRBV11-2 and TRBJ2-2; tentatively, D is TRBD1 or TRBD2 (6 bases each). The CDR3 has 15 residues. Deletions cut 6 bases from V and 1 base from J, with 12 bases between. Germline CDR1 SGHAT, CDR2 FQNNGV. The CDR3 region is CASRPRGVNTGELFF. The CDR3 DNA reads TGTGCCAGCAGGCCAAGGGGGGTGAACACCGGGGAGCTGTTTTTT.

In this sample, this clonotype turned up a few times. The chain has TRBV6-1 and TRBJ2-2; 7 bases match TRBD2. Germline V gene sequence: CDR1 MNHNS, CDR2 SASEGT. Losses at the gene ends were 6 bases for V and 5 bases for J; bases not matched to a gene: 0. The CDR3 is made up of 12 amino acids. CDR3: CASRAGTGELFF. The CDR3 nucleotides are TGTGCCAGCAGAGCGGGAACCGGGGAGCTGTTTTTT.

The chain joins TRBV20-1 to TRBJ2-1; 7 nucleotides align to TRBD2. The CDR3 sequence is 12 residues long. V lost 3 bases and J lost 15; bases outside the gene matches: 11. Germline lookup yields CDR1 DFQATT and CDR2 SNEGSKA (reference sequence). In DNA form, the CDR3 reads TGCAGTGCTAGGGGATACGGGGGGAACGGGTTCTTC. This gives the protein CSARGYGGNGFF.

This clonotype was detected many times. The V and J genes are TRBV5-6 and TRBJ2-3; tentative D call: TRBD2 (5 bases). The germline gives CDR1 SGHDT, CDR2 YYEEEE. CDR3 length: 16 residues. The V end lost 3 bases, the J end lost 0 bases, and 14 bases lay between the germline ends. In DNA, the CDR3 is TGTGCCAGCAGCTCGAGGGCGGTTCTAAGCACAGATACGCAGTATTTT. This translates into CASSSRAVLSTDTQYF.

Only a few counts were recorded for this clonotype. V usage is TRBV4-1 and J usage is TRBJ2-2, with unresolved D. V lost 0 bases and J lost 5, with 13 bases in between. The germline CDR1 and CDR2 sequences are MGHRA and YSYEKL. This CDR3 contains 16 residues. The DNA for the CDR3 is TGCGCCAGCAGCCAAGACCCCGCAAGACGAACCGGGGAGCTGTTTTTT. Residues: CASSQDPARRTGELFF.

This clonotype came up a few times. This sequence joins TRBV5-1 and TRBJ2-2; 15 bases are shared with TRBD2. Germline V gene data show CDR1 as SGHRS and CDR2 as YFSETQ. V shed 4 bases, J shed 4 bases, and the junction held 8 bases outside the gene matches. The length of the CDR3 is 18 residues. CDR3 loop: CASSPNPGLAGGTGELFF. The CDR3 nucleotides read TGCGCCAGCAGCCCTAACCCGGGACTAGCGGGAGGCACCGGGGAGCTGTTTTTT.

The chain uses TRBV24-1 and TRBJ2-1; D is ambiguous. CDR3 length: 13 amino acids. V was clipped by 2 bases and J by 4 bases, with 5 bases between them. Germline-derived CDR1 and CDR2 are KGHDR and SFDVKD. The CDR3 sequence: CATSDSHYNEQFF. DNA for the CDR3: TGTGCCACCAGTGATTCGCATTACAATGAGCAGTTCTTC.